This TCR beta chain comes out of a study of human T cells and chemical hapten exposure. Study-wide context: On the upper back, patch tests were applied with 0.01% DPC and read at 6 days.

Time point reported: pre-sensitization, week 0. This sample's treatment: therapeutic diphenylcyclopropenone sensitization with weekly scalp DPC. Only after blood had been drawn was each patch test applied. Findings and caveats of the study: PT1 expanded TCR counts and patch test score correlated positively. DPC sensitization did not alter TCRs above 1 in 1000 frequency.

Only a few counts were recorded for this clonotype. No antigen is known for it. This CDR3 has 16 amino acids. Germline CDR1 reads DFQATT; CDR2 reads SNEGSKA (reference sequence). V lost 3 bases to trimming and J lost 3 bases; unmatched junction nucleotides: 10. TCRdb called the RACE reads again in MiXCR, with one record for every CDR3 protein. The table has more than 85,000 distinct CDR3 sequences, 8.5% seen once. This TCR derives from a man in his forties with alopecia areata. Some clones in this sample may be carry-over from other donors' samples. The source was whole blood, collected in connection with sensitization to the hapten diphenylcyclopropenone (DPC). The chain uses TRBV20-1 and TRBJ2-3; 9 bases map to TRBD2. The CDR3 coding sequence is TGCAGTGCTAGCACTAGCGGGCGCCTCTATACAGATACGCAGTATTTT. It specifies CSASTSGRLYTDTQYF.